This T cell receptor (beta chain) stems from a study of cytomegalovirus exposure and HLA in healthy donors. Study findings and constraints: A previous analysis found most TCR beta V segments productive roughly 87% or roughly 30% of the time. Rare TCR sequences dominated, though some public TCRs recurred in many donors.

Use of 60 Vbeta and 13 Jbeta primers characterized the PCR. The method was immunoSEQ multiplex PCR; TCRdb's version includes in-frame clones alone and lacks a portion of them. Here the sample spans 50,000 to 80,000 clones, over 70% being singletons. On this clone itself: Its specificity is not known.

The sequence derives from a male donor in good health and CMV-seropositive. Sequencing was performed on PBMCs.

The chain's CDR3 is CASSQEGGVTGELFF. The CDR3 bases are TGCGCCAGCAGCCAAGAGGGGGGGGTCACCGGGGAGCTGTTTTTT. The gene calls are TRBV4-1 and TRBJ2-2; 7 bases are a match to TRBD2. Trimming removed 0 bases from V and 4 bases from J; junction bases left unmatched: 2. This CDR3 spans 15 amino acids. Germline loops: CDR1 MGHRA, CDR2 YSYEKL.